This T cell receptor beta chain was profiled in a study of T cell responses to AZD1222 COVID-19 vaccine. Concerning this clone: Antigen: not known.

Study observations and caveats: A rise in Spike-specific TCR breadth and depth followed two AZD1222 doses. Just a handful of AZD1222 recipients were seropositive at baseline. Unmutated variant regions are reportedly the target of nearly half of TCRs that are spike-specific.

The CDR3 sequence is 16 residues long. Germline assignment: CDR1 SGHTA and CDR2 FQGNSA. V trimming: 3 bases; J trimming: 7 bases; junction bases outside the gene matches: 11. Measured with immunoSEQ multiplex PCR; TCRdb has only the in-frame clones, and not every one. The table records roughly 120,000 clones, 88% of them present only once. The chain uses TRBV7-2 and TRBJ2-1; TRBD2 aligns across 8 bases. The TCR sequence derives from an adult who received the AZD1222 COVID-19 vaccine. The sample here was peripheral blood, taken 28 days after the second AZD1222 dose. The CDR3 reads CASSLLAGNYRNEQFF. The CDR3, as DNA: TGTGCCAGCAGCTTGTTAGCGGGAAATTATCGGAATGAGCAGTTCTTC.